The 14 T cell receptor beta chains below all came from one sample that was sequenced in a study of beta chain features in type 1 diabetes. Sequenced material consisted of expressed TCRB transcripts (all of the isolated RNA was reverse transcribed). The data were produced by immunoSEQ multiplex PCR, yet TCRdb's version contains in-frame clones alone and is incomplete. The sample consists of over 350,000 clones, roughly 16% of them appearing once. Sample: naive CD4+ T cells from blood. The source is a young woman in good health.

This clone turned up a few times. This sequence joins TRBV30 and TRBJ2-7; TRBD1 agrees at 9 bases. The V gene end was trimmed by 5 bases and the J gene end by 4 bases; junction bases not matched to a gene: 6. Germline V gene sequence: CDR1 GTSNPN, CDR2 SVGIG (reference sequence). There are 13 residues in the CDR3. The CDR3 spells CAWAGTGRYEQYF. The DNA for the CDR3 is TGTGCCTGGGCCGGGACAGGGCGGTACGAGCAGTACTTC.

This clone appeared a few times. The chain is built from TRBV5-1 and TRBJ2-6, with 11 bases matching TRBD2. With 3 bases clipped from V and 0 bases from J, the junction kept 5 bases outside the gene matches. The CDR3 length is 18 residues. Germline V gene sequence: CDR1 SGHRS, CDR2 YFSETQ. CDR3 bases: TGCGCCAGCAGCTCGACTAGCGGGATTCTCTCTGGGGCCAACGTCCTGACTTTC. It encodes CASSSTSGILSGANVLTF.

CDR3 region: CASTGGLGAFF. The CDR3 DNA reads TGTGCCAGCACGGGAGGTTTGGGTGCTTTCTTT. The V and J genes are TRBV2 and TRBJ1-1, with unresolved D. Trimming pared 7 bases from V and 11 bases from J, leaving 14 bases between. The germline V gene encodes CDR1 SNHLY and CDR2 FYNNEI. The CDR3 has 11 amino acids.

This clone was seen only a few times. V usage is TRBV6-5 and J usage is TRBJ2-1; unclear D gene. The germline V gene encodes CDR1 MNHEY and CDR2 SVGAGI. The germline V and J ends were trimmed by 0 bases and 5 bases, with 8 bases remaining between them. The CDR3 sequence is 14 residues long. This chain's CDR3 is CASSYSWSNNEQFF. CDR3 sequence (DNA): TGTGCCAGCAGTTACTCGTGGAGCAACAATGAGCAGTTCTTC.

The gene calls are TRBV18 and TRBJ1-3; 7 nucleotides match TRBD1. V shed 1 base, J shed 0 bases, and the junction held 6 bases outside the gene matches. This CDR3 is built from 17 residues. The germline V gene has CDR1 KGHSH and CDR2 LQKENI. The CDR3 is CASSPLMDRTSGNTIYF. The DNA for the CDR3 is TGTGCCAGCTCACCACTTATGGACAGGACCTCTGGAAACACCATATATTTT.

The table lists this clone with a few counts. This chain joins TRBV30 and TRBJ1-3, with 12 bases lining up with TRBD1. Germline V gives CDR1 GTSNPN, CDR2 SVGIG (reference sequence). The CDR3 has 14 residues. With 1 base clipped from V and 7 bases from J, the junction kept 2 bases outside the gene matches. CDR3 amino acids: CAWSEGQGANTIYF. The CDR3 DNA follows: TGTGCCTGGAGTGAGGGACAGGGGGCGAACACCATATATTTT.

The V and J genes are TRBV5-1 and TRBJ2-5; 7 bases match TRBD2. J gave up 4 bases and V 0 bases, and 6 bases lay outside the gene matches. CDR1 is SGHRS, CDR2 YFSETQ, per germline. The CDR3 runs to 15 residues. In DNA, the CDR3 is TGCGCCAGCAGCTTGGTAACTAGCGATCGAGAGACCCAGTACTTC. Its translation is CASSLVTSDRETQYF.

The V gene is TRBV10-3, the J gene TRBJ2-1; 8 nucleotides match TRBD2. The CDR3 spans 16 residues. The V segment lost 5 bases and the J segment 1 base; nucleotides outside the gene matches: 7. The germline gives CDR1 ENHRY, CDR2 SYGVKD. The CDR3 reads CAISPAAGGSYNEQFF. CDR3 coding DNA: TGTGCCATCAGTCCAGCGGCGGGAGGATCCTACAATGAGCAGTTCTTC.

The V gene is TRBV9, the J gene TRBJ2-3; D is undetermined. This CDR3 region has 15 residues. Trimming pared 0 bases from V and 0 bases from J, leaving 8 bases between. Germline V gives CDR1 SGDLS, CDR2 YYNGEE. For the CDR3, the DNA is TGTGCCAGCAGCGTAGGAGGAATTAGCACAGATACGCAGTATTTT. Its protein is CASSVGGISTDTQYF.

The chain uses TRBV30 and TRBJ1-2; 7 bases match TRBD1. V lost 3 bases, J lost 4 bases, and 5 bases stayed unmatched. This CDR3 spans 13 amino acids. The germline V gene encodes CDR1 GTSNPN and CDR2 SVGIG (reference sequence). This chain's CDR3 is CAWRVGTAYGYTF. DNA for the CDR3: TGTGCCTGGAGGGTTGGGACAGCCTATGGCTACACCTTC.

This clone was counted a few times. This sequence joins TRBV29-1 and TRBJ2-5; D is unresolved. The V gene's germline CDR1 is SQVTM and CDR2 ANQGSEA. The CDR3 is made up of 13 amino acids. V gave up 0 bases and J gave up 2 bases, with 7 bases separating them. The CDR3 here is CSVEEQIQETQYF. CDR3 bases: TGCAGCGTTGAAGAACAGATTCAAGAGACCCAGTACTTC.

CDR3 DNA: TGTGCCAGCAGGCTTTACAGGGATCCTACCTACGAGCAGTACTTC. Translated, it gives CASRLYRDPTYEQYF. The chain is built from TRBV27 and TRBJ2-7; D is possibly TRBD1 (6 bases). The CDR3 is 15 residues long. V was cut by 6 bases and J by 2 bases, with 17 bases left in between. Germline CDR1 is MNHEY and CDR2 is SMNVEV (reference sequence).

This clone has only a few counts. The chain joins TRBV9 to TRBJ2-2, with 14 bases that match TRBD2. CDR1 is SGDLS, CDR2 YYNGEE, per germline. V was pared by 4 bases and J by 6 bases, with 8 bases of the junction left unmatched. The CDR3 consists of 17 residues. The CDR3 coding sequence is TGTGCCAGCAGCCTAAGGACTAGCGGGAGGATCTCCGGGGAGCTGTTTTTT. Its protein product is CASSLRTSGRISGELFF. Complete variable domain (other parts from reference TRBV9 and TRBJ2-2): DSGVTQTPKHLITATGQRVTLRCSPRSGDLSVYWYQQSLDQGLQFLIQYYNGEERAKGNILERFSAQQFPDLHSELNLSSLELGDSALYFCASSLRTSGRISGELFFGEGSRLTVL.

The chain has TRBV6-1 and TRBJ2-2; possible D gene TRBD2, 6 bases. Germline CDR1 and CDR2: MNHNS and SASEGT. The CDR3 length is 14 residues. Trimming removed 7 bases from V and 5 bases from J, with 14 bases in between. The CDR3 here is CASKPGLGTGELFF. CDR3 DNA sequence: TGTGCCAGCAAGCCGGGACTTGGGACCGGGGAGCTGTTTTTT.